The 19 T cell receptor beta chains below come from one sample, sequenced in a study of T cells after yellow fever vaccination. TCRdb called the 5' RACE reads again in MiXCR, with one record for every CDR3 protein. Found here are some 340,000 distinct CDR3 sequences, around 11% of them singletons; the top ten hold roughly 3%. The sequences come from CD4+ T cells sorted from PBMCs, collected 45 days after the yellow fever booster vaccination. Every receptor here comes from a man in his late teens or twenties who received the YFV17D yellow fever vaccine.

The chain links TRBV7-2 to TRBJ1-1; D gene uncertain. CDR1 SGHTA and CDR2 FQGNSA come from the germline V gene. V was cut by 0 bases and J by 12 bases, with 8 bases left in between. The CDR3 is 11 residues long. Here the CDR3 reads CASSLAGLSFF. CDR3 DNA: TGTGCCAGCAGCTTAGCGGGTTTGTCTTTCTTT.

In this sample, this clonotype turned up a few times. The V call is TRBV5-6, the J call TRBJ1-6; 9 bases match TRBD1. Germline assignment: CDR1 SGHDT and CDR2 YYEEEE. V shed 5 bases and J 4 bases; nucleotides not matched to a gene: 7. This CDR3 is 16 amino acids long. The CDR3 bases are TGTGCCAGCAGTTCTAAGGACAGGGGATATAATTCACCCCTCCACTTT. Its protein is CASSSKDRGYNSPLHF.

This clonotype was counted many times. The J gene is TRBJ2-5, the V gene TRBV5-1; tentatively, D is TRBD1 or TRBD2 (5 bases each). The germline V gene has CDR1 SGHRS and CDR2 YFSETQ. Trimming took 4 bases from V and 4 from J, leaving 11 bases between them. This CDR3 has 13 amino acids. CDR3 in DNA: TGCGCCAGCAGCCAACTCGGGGCAGAGACCCAGTACTTC. Its protein is CASSQLGAETQYF.

The J gene is TRBJ2-2, the V gene TRBV27, with 12 bases identical to TRBD2. CDR3 length: 16 amino acids. The trim removed 1 base at V and 5 bases at J, leaving 2 bases unmatched. Germline values: CDR1 MNHEY, CDR2 SMNVEV (reference sequence). Here the CDR3 DNA reads TGTGCCAGCAGTTTATGGCTAGCGGGGGGGACCGGGGAGCTGTTTTTT. This encodes CASSLWLAGGTGELFF.

The V gene is TRBV27, the J gene TRBJ2-7, with D hard to call. CDR1 is MNHEY and CDR2 is SMNVEV in the germline V gene (reference sequence). The germline V and J ends were trimmed by 3 bases and 1 base, with 13 bases remaining between them. The CDR3 consists of 15 residues. Here the CDR3 reads CASSFLGPWSYEQYF. For the CDR3, the DNA is TGTGCCAGCAGTTTCCTCGGGCCTTGGTCCTACGAGCAGTACTTC.

This clonotype was found a few times. V usage is TRBV30 and J usage is TRBJ1-1; maybe TRBD1 (5 bases). Trimming took 4 bases from V and 11 from J, leaving 26 bases between them. The length of the CDR3 is 15 residues. CDR1 is GTSNPN and CDR2 is SVGIG in the germline V gene (reference sequence). Here the CDR3 reads CAWNGDSYSDKGAFF. The CDR3 region has the DNA TGTGCCTGGAACGGCGACAGTTATAGTGACAAAGGGGCTTTCTTT. Based on the CDR3 plus reference TRBV30 and TRBJ1-1, the full variable domain is SQTIHQWPATLVQPVGSPLSLECTVEGTSNPNLYWYRQAAGRGLQLLFYSVGIGQISSEVPQNLSASRPQDRQFILSSKKLLLSDSGFYLCAWNGDSYSDKGAFFGQGTRLTVV.

The rearrangement uses TRBV14 and TRBJ1-5; TRBD1 is a possible D gene (5 bases). CDR3 length: 16 residues. The germline V and J ends were trimmed by 1 base and 4 bases, with 14 bases remaining between them. CDR1 is SGHDN and CDR2 is FVKESK in the germline V gene. CDR3 nucleotides: TGTGCCAGCAGCCAAGCTGGGGGTAAGGGGAATCAGCCCCAGCATTTT. Translated: CASSQAGGKGNQPQHF.

The V gene is TRBV20-1, the J gene TRBJ2-5; D is perhaps TRBD1 (7 bases). Germline CDR1 reads DFQATT; CDR2 reads SNEGSKA (reference sequence). The CDR3 sequence is 15 residues long. V was trimmed by 0 bases and J by 4 bases, leaving 15 bases between them. CDR3 amino acids: CSARDPPGGLETQYF. The CDR3 DNA reads TGCAGTGCTAGAGATCCGCCAGGGGGGTTAGAGACCCAGTACTTC.

This chain uses TRBV2 with TRBJ2-1, with TRBD2 as a possible D gene (5 bases). The CDR3 length is 14 residues. V gave up 6 bases and J gave up 3 bases, with 12 bases separating them. From germline, CDR1 is SNHLY and CDR2 FYNNEI. CDR3 nucleotide sequence: TGTGCCAGCAGGGAACGGGGTCTCTACAATGAGCAGTTCTTC. It is translated as CASRERGLYNEQFF.

The chain is built from TRBV14 and TRBJ2-7; 12 nucleotides line up with TRBD2. The CDR3 is made up of 16 amino acids. Trimming removed 10 bases from V and 0 bases from J; junction bases left unmatched: 10. The germline V gene has CDR1 SGHDN and CDR2 FVKESK. The CDR3: CATLGLAGGSSYEQYV. CDR3 sequence (DNA): TGTGCCACCCTGGGCCTAGCGGGGGGGAGCTCCTACGAGCAGTACGTC.

This clonotype has a handful of counts. The chain employs TRBV4-1 and TRBJ1-3; the D is unclear. V lost 4 bases, J lost 0 bases, and 13 bases lay in between. CDR1 and CDR2 (germline): MGHRA, YSYEKL. The CDR3 extends over 16 amino acids. The CDR3, as DNA: TGCGCCAGCAGCCCGAACGATAGGGCCTCTGGAAACACCATATATTTT. Protein: CASSPNDRASGNTIYF.

The chain joins TRBV11-2 to TRBJ1-1; D call uncertain. There are 13 residues in the CDR3. Germline loops: CDR1 SGHAT, CDR2 FQNNGV. V dropped 3 bases and J dropped 2 bases, with 7 bases sitting between them. The CDR3 DNA sequence: TGTGCCAGCAGCTTTCAGATTAACACTGAAGCTTTCTTT. This translates into CASSFQINTEAFF.

V is TRBV4-3 and J is TRBJ1-2; 9 nucleotides agree with TRBD1. Per germline, CDR1 LGHNA and CDR2 YSLEER. V dropped 0 bases and J dropped 1; count of bases not matched to a gene: 6. The CDR3 has 17 residues. CDR3: CASSQDLLGQGNYGYTF. The CDR3 DNA follows: TGCGCCAGCAGCCAAGATCTCCTGGGACAGGGTAACTATGGCTACACCTTC.

V and J are TRBV27 and TRBJ1-5; 8 positions agree with TRBD1. CDR1 is MNHEY, CDR2 SMNVEV, per germline (reference sequence). CDR3 size: 13 residues. J gave up 7 bases and V 5 bases, and 4 bases lay outside the gene matches. CDR3 sequence: CASSVTGGQPQHF. CDR3 bases: TGTGCCAGCAGTGTTACAGGGGGACAGCCCCAGCATTTT.

This clonotype showed up just a few times. The CDR3 is CAISESGSDTQYF. The CDR3 DNA reads as TGTGCCATCAGTGAGTCGGGATCAGATACGCAGTATTTT. The chain recombines TRBV10-3 with TRBJ2-3, with no clear D. V was cut by 0 bases and J by 4 bases, with 5 bases left in between. Germline assignment: CDR1 ENHRY and CDR2 SYGVKD. This CDR3 has 13 residues.

This chain connects TRBV30 to TRBJ1-2; no firm D call. CDR3 length equals 10 residues. Germline V CDR1 and CDR2: GTSNPN, SVGIG (reference sequence). CDR3 in DNA: TGTGTAGGGCGGAAAGGGGGCTACACCTTC. Its translation: CVGRKGGYTF. The whole variable domain, remainder taken from reference TRBV30 and TRBJ1-2, is SQTIHQWPATLVQPVGSPLSLECTVEGTSNPNLYWYRQAAGRGLQLLFYSVGIGQISSEVPQNLSASRPQDRQFILSSKKLLLSDSGFYLCVGRKGGYTFGSGTRLTVV.

V and J are TRBV7-6 and TRBJ2-4; a weak D match, TRBD1 (5 bases). V was cut by 0 bases and J by 7 bases, with 13 bases left in between. Germline lookup yields CDR1 SGHVS and CDR2 FNYEAQ. This CDR3 comprises 15 residues. The CDR3 sequence is CASSLAGQGENIQYF. The CDR3 region has the DNA TGTGCCAGCAGCTTAGCGGGGCAGGGTGAGAACATTCAGTACTTC.

The J gene is TRBJ1-6, the V gene TRBV12-3 or TRBV12-4; D is possibly TRBD1 (6 bases). Trimming pared 6 bases from V and 4 bases from J, leaving 10 bases between. The CDR3 loop spans 14 amino acids. In DNA form, the CDR3 reads TGTGCCAGCAGCATACAGGGATATAATTCACCCCTCCACTTT. This encodes CASSIQGYNSPLHF.

The DNA for the CDR3 is TGTGCCAGCAGCCAATGGACTAGCGGGGCGGTAACCGGGGAGCTGTTTTTT. This translates into CASSQWTSGAVTGELFF. The rearrangement uses TRBV14 and TRBJ2-2; 12 bases fit TRBD2. The CDR3 runs to 17 residues. V gave up 2 bases and J gave up 5 bases; unmatched junction bases: 6. The germline V gene encodes CDR1 SGHDN and CDR2 FVKESK. The full variable domain, in which reference TRBV14 and TRBJ2-2 provide the parts outside the CDR3, is EAGVTQFPSHSVIEKGQTVTLRCDPISGHDNLYWYRRVMGKEIKFLLHFVKESKQDESGMPNNRFLAERTGGTYSTLKVQPAELEDSGVYFCASSQWTSGAVTGELFFGEGSRLTVL.